The 30 T cell receptor beta chains in this list originate from one sample, sequenced in a study of response to subunit inactivated influenza vaccine. TCRdb fed the RT-PCR reads into MiXCR, producing one record per CDR3 protein. The sample includes more than 400,000 distinct CDR3 sequences, approximately 9.9% of them seen just once. Sequenced material: PBMCs from blood, taken roughly 6 weeks after vaccination. Source of these receptors: a man in his fifties or sixties who received an inactivated influenza vaccine.

J is TRBJ2-1 and V is TRBV9; D might be TRBD2 (5 bases). Germline CDR1 SGDLS, CDR2 YYNGEE. Trimming shortened V by 0 bases and J by 3 bases, and 7 bases separated the two germline ends. The length of the CDR3 is 14 residues. CDR3 in amino acids: CASSVGSVYNEQFF. The CDR3 DNA reads TGTGCCAGCAGCGTAGGTAGCGTCTACAATGAGCAGTTCTTC.

This clonotype was recorded many times. The chain links TRBV5-1 to TRBJ2-3, with 7 positions matching TRBD2. Germline lookup yields CDR1 SGHRS and CDR2 YFSETQ. CDR3 size: 18 residues. The V gene end was trimmed by 1 base and the J gene end by 4 bases; junction bases not matched to a gene: 15. The CDR3 coding sequence is TGCGCCAGCAGCTTGTTCCTAGCGGTCCTTAGGGTCGCAGATACGCAGTATTTT. Its translation is CASSLFLAVLRVADTQYF.

The gene calls are TRBV20-1 and TRBJ2-7; TRBD1 matches 7 bases. J gave up 0 bases and V 3 bases, and 11 bases lay outside the gene matches. Germline V gene lookup returns CDR1 DFQATT and CDR2 SNEGSKA (reference sequence). The CDR3 contains 16 residues. The CDR3 loop is CSASRLDRSSSYEQYF. The DNA of the CDR3 is TGCAGTGCTAGTAGGTTGGACAGGTCCAGCTCCTACGAGCAGTACTTC.

Only a few counts were recorded for this clonotype. This CDR3 reads CASSQVGTETQYF. CDR3 in DNA: TGTGCCAGCAGCCAAGTGGGGACAGAGACCCAGTACTTC. V and J are TRBV3-1 and TRBJ2-5; the D call may be TRBD1 or TRBD2 (5 bases each). This CDR3 comprises 13 residues. V shed 1 base and J shed 4 bases, with 7 bases lying between them. Germline CDR1 LGHDT, CDR2 YNNKEL (reference sequence).

This clonotype was recorded a few times. The chain combines TRBV7-9 with TRBJ2-1, with 7 bases lining up with TRBD2. V lost 4 bases and J lost 5; bases outside the gene matches: 5. Germline V CDR1 and CDR2: SEHNR, FQNEAQ (reference sequence). The CDR3 is 14 amino acids. The CDR3 region has the DNA TGTGCCAGCAGCTGGGGGGGGGAGAACAATGAGCAGTTCTTC. This encodes CASSWGGENNEQFF. Together with reference TRBV7-9 and TRBJ2-1, the CDR3 gives the full variable domain: DTGVSQNPRHKITKRGQNVTFRCDPISEHNRLYWYRQTLGQGPEFLTYFQNEAQLEKSRLLSDRFSAERPKGSFSTLEIQRTEQGDSAMYLCASSWGGENNEQFFGPGTRLTVL.

The sample holds many counts of this clonotype. The chain employs TRBV5-6 and TRBJ2-3; maybe TRBD1 (6 bases). Germline-derived CDR1 and CDR2 are SGHDT and YYEEEE. This CDR3 region has 16 residues. The V and J ends lost 3 bases and 4 bases respectively, with 18 bases between them. The chain's CDR3 is CASSWETGSRADTQYF. DNA for the CDR3: TGTGCCAGCAGCTGGGAGACAGGTTCGCGGGCAGATACGCAGTATTTT. The full variable domain, with the rest looked up from reference TRBV5-6 and TRBJ2-3, is DAGVTQSPTHLIKTRGQQVTLRCSPKSGHDTVSWYQQALGQGPQFIFQYYEEEERQRGNFPDRFSGHQFPNYSSELNVNALLLGDSALYLCASSWETGSRADTQYFGPGTRLTVL.

This clonotype was detected ten times or more. The gene calls are TRBV3-1 and TRBJ1-6; D might be TRBD1 (5 bases). CDR3 length: 14 amino acids. V dropped 4 bases and J dropped 10 bases, with 14 bases sitting between them. Germline CDR1 reads LGHDT; CDR2 reads YNNKEL (reference sequence). The CDR3 here is CASSLTAAGSPLHF. In nucleotides, the CDR3 is TGTGCCAGCAGCCTGACAGCAGCAGGATCACCCCTCCACTTT.

CDR3 residues: CAWSVLGNIQYF. The CDR3, as DNA: TGTGCCTGGAGTGTACTGGGGAACATTCAGTACTTC. The gene calls are TRBV30 and TRBJ2-4; D unclear. Trimming removed 0 bases from V and 7 bases from J, with 7 bases in between. This CDR3 has 12 residues. Per the germline V gene, CDR1 is GTSNPN and CDR2 is SVGIG (reference sequence).

This clonotype was counted a few times. The CDR3 protein is CASSPRPKGLYEQYF. CDR3 nucleotides: TGCGCCAGCAGCCCGAGGCCCAAAGGGCTGTACGAGCAGTACTTC. The V call is TRBV5-1, the J call TRBJ2-7; D gene ambiguous. This CDR3 is built from 15 residues. Germline CDR1 is SGHRS and CDR2 is YFSETQ. V dropped 4 bases and J dropped 4 bases, with 18 bases sitting between them.

The gene calls are TRBV4-3 and TRBJ2-1; either TRBD1 or TRBD2 may supply D (6 bases each). CDR1 is LGHNA, CDR2 YSLEER, per germline. This CDR3 contains 16 residues. V was cut by 0 bases and J by 8 bases, with 17 bases left in between. This chain's CDR3 is CASSQDYVRRGDEQFF. DNA of the CDR3: TGCGCCAGCAGCCAAGATTATGTCAGAAGGGGGGATGAGCAGTTCTTC.

The sample holds a few counts of this clonotype. V gene TRBV20-1 combines with J gene TRBJ2-2, with 9 bases fitting TRBD2. The trim removed 5 bases at V and 1 base at J, leaving 2 bases unmatched. CDR1 and CDR2 from the germline V gene are DFQATT and SNEGSKA (reference sequence). The CDR3 contains 14 residues. The CDR3 sequence is CSALSGRNTGELFF. The CDR3 DNA sequence: TGCAGTGCTCTTAGCGGGAGGAACACCGGGGAGCTGTTTTTT.

V and J are TRBV5-1 and TRBJ2-7; tentatively, D is TRBD2 (6 bases). Trimming cost V 0 bases and J 2 bases, with 9 bases left between them. The CDR3 loop spans 14 amino acids. Germline loops: CDR1 SGHRS, CDR2 YFSETQ. The chain's CDR3 is CASSLDPGAYEQYF. DNA for the CDR3: TGCGCCAGCAGCTTGGATCCGGGGGCCTACGAGCAGTACTTC.

The gene calls are TRBV9 and TRBJ2-3; 7 nucleotides align to TRBD2. Germline assignment: CDR1 SGDLS and CDR2 YYNGEE. J was trimmed by 2 bases and V by 7 bases; bases with no gene match: 4. This CDR3 comprises 13 residues. CDR3 nucleotides: TGTGCCAGCGGGAGGGAACTCACAGATACGCAGTATTTT. Its translation: CASGRELTDTQYF.

The chain uses TRBV2 and TRBJ2-7; 12 bases are shared with TRBD2. V shed 7 bases, J shed 0 bases, and the junction held 1 base outside the gene matches. This CDR3 contains 14 residues. Germline V gives CDR1 SNHLY, CDR2 FYNNEI. CDR3 DNA sequence: TGTGCCAGCATGACTAGCGGGAGCTCCTACGAGCAGTACTTC. Translation: CASMTSGSSYEQYF.

This chain uses TRBV5-4 with TRBJ2-6, with D possibly being TRBD2 (5 bases). The CDR3 spans 16 residues. V lost 0 bases and J lost 0, with 7 bases in between. Germline values: CDR1 SGHNT, CDR2 YYREEE (reference sequence). The CDR3 bases are TGTGCCAGCAGCTTGGCGGGGTTCTCTGGGGCCAACGTCCTGACTTTC. Translation: CASSLAGFSGANVLTF.

This chain joins TRBV4-1 and TRBJ2-7; D call uncertain. The germline CDR1 and CDR2 sequences are MGHRA and YSYEKL. The V end lost 0 bases, the J end lost 0 bases, and 9 bases lay between the germline ends. The CDR3 runs 15 residues. DNA for the CDR3: TGCGCCAGCAGCCAAGATCCGAGCGACTCCTACGAGCAGTACTTC. Translated: CASSQDPSDSYEQYF.

The rearrangement joins TRBV5-1 to TRBJ2-2, with D hard to call. Germline CDR1 SGHRS, CDR2 YFSETQ. V was cut by 3 bases and J by 0 bases, with 12 bases left in between. This CDR3 is 16 amino acids long. CDR3 protein: CASSSEGGPNTGELFF. The CDR3 bases are TGCGCCAGCAGCTCGGAAGGCGGACCGAACACCGGGGAGCTGTTTTTT.

This clonotype has a count of ten or more. The chain links TRBV29-1 to TRBJ2-7; 11 bases map to TRBD1. Germline V gene sequence: CDR1 SQVTM, CDR2 ANQGSEA. After removal of 6 bases from V and 0 bases from J, the junction contained 4 bases not matched to a gene. This CDR3 is built from 14 residues. CDR3: CSVGQGVGSYEQYF. The CDR3 nucleotides read TGCAGCGTGGGACAGGGGGTGGGCTCCTACGAGCAGTACTTC.

The chain employs TRBV6-2 or TRBV6-3 and TRBJ2-3; possible D gene TRBD1, 5 bases. V was pared by 0 bases and J by 0 bases, with 13 bases between. Looked up from germline, CDR1 is MNHEY and CDR2 is SVGEGT. The CDR3 runs to 17 residues. The CDR3 here is CASSYSPGYRSTDTQYF. CDR3 nucleotides: TGTGCCAGCAGTTACTCCCCAGGGTACCGAAGCACAGATACGCAGTATTTT.

The rearrangement links TRBV11-1 to TRBJ2-1; 9 nucleotides match TRBD2. The CDR3 has 16 amino acids. The germline gives CDR1 SGHAT, CDR2 FQDESV (reference sequence). The V segment lost 1 base and the J segment 4 bases; nucleotides outside the gene matches: 5. The CDR3 DNA reads as TGTGCCAGCAGCTTAGAGGGGCTAGCGGGGTACAATGAGCAGTTCTTC. Its translation: CASSLEGLAGYNEQFF.

This clonotype was recorded many times. This rearrangement joins TRBV9 to TRBJ2-1; 8 nucleotides match TRBD1. CDR3 length: 15 amino acids. V trimming: 4 bases; J trimming: 0 bases; junction bases outside the gene matches: 3. Looked up from germline, CDR1 is SGDLS and CDR2 is YYNGEE. The CDR3 region is CASSSGTGSYNEQFF. The CDR3 bases are TGTGCCAGCAGCTCCGGGACAGGCTCCTACAATGAGCAGTTCTTC.

This clonotype was observed a few times. The chain links TRBV7-9 to TRBJ2-1, with D uncertain. This CDR3 region has 13 residues. CDR1 is SEHNR and CDR2 is FQNEAQ in the germline V gene (reference sequence). Trimming shortened V by 1 base and J by 8 bases, and 9 bases separated the two germline ends. CDR3 sequence reads: CASSLGVGDEQFF. CDR3 bases: TGTGCCAGCAGCTTAGGGGTCGGCGATGAGCAGTTCTTC.

The rearrangement joins TRBV14 to TRBJ2-7, with D possibly being TRBD1 or TRBD2 (5 bases each). The CDR3 length is 13 residues. V lost 5 bases and J lost 8, with 16 bases in between. Germline CDR1 and CDR2: SGHDN and FVKESK. The CDR3 DNA reads TGTGCCAGCAGCGCGGCAGGGACCGTTAAGCAGTACTTC. Amino acids: CASSAAGTVKQYF. The full variable domain, completed using reference TRBV14 and TRBJ2-7, is EAGVTQFPSHSVIEKGQTVTLRCDPISGHDNLYWYRRVMGKEIKFLLHFVKESKQDESGMPNNRFLAERTGGTYSTLKVQPAELEDSGVYFCASSAAGTVKQYFGPGTRLTVT.

J is TRBJ1-4 and V is TRBV11-2, with TRBD1 as a possible D gene (6 bases). V was shortened by 5 bases and J by 5 bases, with 15 bases between the two germline ends. Per the germline V gene, CDR1 is SGHAT and CDR2 is FQNNGV. This CDR3 contains 15 residues. The CDR3 DNA sequence: TGTGCCAGCAGCCCTAGGACAGATTGGAATGAAAAACTGTTTTTT. Amino acids: CASSPRTDWNEKLFF.

In DNA, the CDR3 is TGTGCCAGCAGTTTACTCGCGGGGCACCCAGATACGCAGTATTTT. It specifies CASSLLAGHPDTQYF. The rearrangement uses TRBV12-3 or TRBV12-4 and TRBJ2-3; possible D gene TRBD2, 6 bases. Trimming took off 2 bases at V and 4 bases at J, with 13 bases between the two ends. This CDR3 contains 15 residues.

This clonotype was seen a few times. This chain links TRBV12-3 or TRBV12-4 with TRBJ2-7, with no clear D. V gave up 3 bases and J gave up 3 bases, with 15 bases separating them. The CDR3 is 15 amino acids. The CDR3 sequence: CASSFSSQMGYEQYF. CDR3 coding DNA: TGTGCCAGCAGTTTTTCGTCACAAATGGGCTACGAGCAGTACTTC.

A remark on this clonotype: This could be a read error, since a much larger clone is one nucleotide away. The chain employs TRBV24-1 and TRBJ2-7, with D perhaps TRBD1 (6 bases). Germline CDR1 is KGHDR and CDR2 is SFDVKD. V dropped 5 bases and J dropped 3 bases, with 10 bases sitting between them. This CDR3 is built from 13 residues. CDR3: CATSASDSYEQYF. The CDR3 nucleotides read TGTGCCACCAGTGCTTCGGACAGCTACGAGCAGTACTTC.

The chain joins TRBV18 to TRBJ2-1; D gene unclear. This CDR3 spans 12 amino acids. CDR1 KGHSH and CDR2 LQKENI come from the germline V gene. With 2 bases removed from V and 10 bases from J, the gap between germline ends came to 9 bases. The CDR3 loop is CASSPIAWEQFF. Written as DNA, the CDR3 is TGTGCCAGCTCACCAATTGCGTGGGAGCAGTTCTTC.

V usage is TRBV6-2 or TRBV6-3 and J usage is TRBJ2-3; 9 bases are a match to TRBD2. The CDR3 length is 16 residues. Germline CDR1 MNHEY, CDR2 SVGEGT. V gave up 2 bases and J gave up 6 bases; unmatched junction bases: 9. CDR3 region: CASSYDGGRAVDTQYF. The CDR3 DNA sequence: TGTGCCAGCAGTTACGATGGCGGGAGGGCCGTGGATACGCAGTATTTT.

The chain combines TRBV6-2 or TRBV6-3 with TRBJ2-1, with 8 bases matching TRBD1. Trimming removed 8 bases from V and 3 bases from J; junction bases left unmatched: 3. CDR1 is MNHEY, CDR2 SVGEGT, per germline. This CDR3 has 13 residues. The chain's CDR3 is CASQGAGYNEQFF. The CDR3 nucleotides read TGTGCCAGCCAGGGGGCGGGCTACAATGAGCAGTTCTTC.